This T cell receptor (beta chain) is drawn from a study of identical twins. TCRdb passed the 5' RACE reads through MiXCR, listing each CDR3 protein once. This table holds roughly 350,000 distinct CDR3 sequences, around 9% found once. CDR3 length: 14 amino acids. The ends were cut back, 7 bases at V and 4 bases at J, with 17 bases in the middle. Per germline, CDR1 MGHDK and CDR2 SYGVNS. With regard to this clonotype: Its target is unknown.

Overall study results and limits: Conclusions rested on cross-sectional statistics rather than following the same donors.

The sequenced sample consisted of naive T cells sorted from blood. This TCR was sampled from a woman aged 45 to 65 in good health. The chain links TRBV25-1 to TRBJ2-7; a possible D gene is TRBD1 (5 bases). The CDR3 DNA follows: TGTGCCAGCAATACAGGCCTCCTGGGGTACGAGCAGTACTTC. This translates into CASNTGLLGYEQYF.